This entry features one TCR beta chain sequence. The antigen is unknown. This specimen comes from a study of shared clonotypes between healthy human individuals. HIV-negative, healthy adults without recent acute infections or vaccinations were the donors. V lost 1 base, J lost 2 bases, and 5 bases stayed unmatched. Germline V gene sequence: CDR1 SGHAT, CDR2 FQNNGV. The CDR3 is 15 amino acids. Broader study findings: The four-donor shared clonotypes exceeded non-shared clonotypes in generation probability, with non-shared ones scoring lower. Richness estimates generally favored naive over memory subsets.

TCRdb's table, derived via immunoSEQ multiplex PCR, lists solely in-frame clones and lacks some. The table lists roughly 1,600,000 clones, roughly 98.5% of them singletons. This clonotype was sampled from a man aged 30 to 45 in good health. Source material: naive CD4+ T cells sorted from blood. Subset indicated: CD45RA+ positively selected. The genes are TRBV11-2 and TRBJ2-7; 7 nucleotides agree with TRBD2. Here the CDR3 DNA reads TGTGCCAGCAGCTTAGTTCGGGGGGACCCCTACGAGCAGTACTTC. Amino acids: CASSLVRGDPYEQYF.